This TCR beta chain originates from a study of blood T cell repertoires in COVID-19 (TCRdb year 2020). Background for the entire study: Samples covering the acute and convalescent phases of COVID-19 were provided by collaborators in the United States, Italy and Spain. The repertoires were made available in a free public database intended to serve as a resource for research on the immune response to SARS-CoV-2. Where available, HLA class I and class II types were taken from metadata supplied by the sample provider and were not determined by assay-based typing. Deeply sampled blood TCRbeta repertoires from subjects exposed to, actively infected with, or recovered from COVID-19 were included in the dataset. Samples came from the ongoing ImmuneRACE study (first 160 participants) plus 1,254 subjects from 6 global collaborators. The material from the prospective study consisted of cDNA or gDNA derived from T cells, B-cell-depleted T cells, or PBMCs. Sample metadata almost always included a de-identified subject ID, COVID-19 status, age in years and sex.

Each collaborating institution followed its own protocols to collect whole blood in K2EDTA tubes. For TCRbeta analysis, collaborators shipped samples as frozen whole blood, isolated PBMCs, or DNA extracted from either of those sample types. The immunoSEQ Assay, a bias-controlled multiplex PCR, was used to amplify TCRbeta CDR3 regions from genomic DNA. The original pipeline was this. Nucleated cell counts per sample were estimated from amplification of reference gene primers within the assay. Sequence reads were collapsed and filtered to measure the absolute abundance of every unique TCRbeta CDR3 rearrangement. Productive Simpson clonality was computed per sample as the square root of Simpson's diversity index over productive rearrangements. Drawn from immuneACCESS, this table holds only the in-frame rearrangements with V and J called that TCRdb kept. Clones are partly lost; checked studies trace under half to an unresolved V gene and leave the rest unexplained. V and J calls and clone size are those listed in that table; D and trimming were worked out from the DNA. The sample includes about 190,000 clones, with roughly 80% observed a single time. The ten biggest clones cover 12% of the sample.

General study outcomes and caveats: The amount of clinical and demographic metadata varied by source and participant and was provided uncurated.

The CDR3 goes from the cysteine to the phenylalanine over 16 residues. Left in the record is the CDR3 DNA by itself, 48 bases read in frame from the first base. Here V drops 0 bases and J drops 3 bases, and the junction holds 4 bases not matched to any gene. CDR1 and CDR2 (SGHDN, FVKESK) derive from the germline V gene. A word on this clone: Its antigen target is currently unknown. The input lacks base qualities; no much larger clone sits a single base away.

Sequenced sample: peripheral blood. The sequence derives from a woman in her 50s with acute or convalescent COVID-19. The chain is encoded by TRBV14 joined to TRBJ2-3, with 9 bases in between that match TRBD2. CDR3 reads: CASSQDGGRATDTQYF. The sequence in DNA is TGTGCCAGCAGCCAAGATGGCGGGAGGGCGACAGATACGCAGTATTTT. Extended through the reference TRBV14 and TRBJ2-3 proteins, this CDR3 yields the full variable domain: EAGVTQFPSHSVIEKGQTVTLRCDPISGHDNLYWYRRVMGKEIKFLLHFVKESKQDESGMPNNRFLAERTGGTYSTLKVQPAELEDSGVYFCASSQDGGRATDTQYFGPGTRLTVL.